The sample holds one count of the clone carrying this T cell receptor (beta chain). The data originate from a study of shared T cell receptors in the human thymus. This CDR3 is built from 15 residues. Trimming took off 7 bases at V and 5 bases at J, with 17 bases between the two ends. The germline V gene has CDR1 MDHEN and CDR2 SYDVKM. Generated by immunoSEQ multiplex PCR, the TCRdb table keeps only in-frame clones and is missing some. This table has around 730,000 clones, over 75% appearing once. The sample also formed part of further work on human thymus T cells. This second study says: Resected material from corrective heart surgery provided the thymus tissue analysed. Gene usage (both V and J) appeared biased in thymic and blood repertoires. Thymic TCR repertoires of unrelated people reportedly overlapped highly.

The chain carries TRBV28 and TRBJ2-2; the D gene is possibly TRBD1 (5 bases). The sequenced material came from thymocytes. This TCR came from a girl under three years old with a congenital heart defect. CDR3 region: CASNRKGKGTGELFF. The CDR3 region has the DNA TGTGCCAGCAACCGTAAGGGGAAGGGTACCGGGGAGCTGTTTTTT.